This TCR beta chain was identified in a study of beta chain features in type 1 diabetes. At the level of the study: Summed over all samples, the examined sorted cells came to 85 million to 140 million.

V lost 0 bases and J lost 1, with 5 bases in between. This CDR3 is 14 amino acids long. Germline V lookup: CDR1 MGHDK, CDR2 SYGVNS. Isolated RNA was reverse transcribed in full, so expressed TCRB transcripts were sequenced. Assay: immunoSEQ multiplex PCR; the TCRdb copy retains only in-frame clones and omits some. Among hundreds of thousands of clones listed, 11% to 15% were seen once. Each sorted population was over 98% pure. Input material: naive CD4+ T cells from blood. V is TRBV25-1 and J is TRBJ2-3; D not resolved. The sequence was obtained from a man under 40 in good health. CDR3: CASSEYARTDTQYF. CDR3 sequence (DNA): TGTGCCAGCAGTGAATATGCCCGCACAGATACGCAGTATTTT.